One sample yielded the 30 T cell receptor beta chains listed below, sequenced in a study of T cells in Graves' hyperthyroidism and ophthalmopathy. The CDR3 regions of TCR beta were amplified from RNA transcripts. During a first-round RT-PCR of the TCR CDR3, the HTBI primer set was used. TCRdb itself ran the multiplex PCR reads through MiXCR, one entry per CDR3 protein. The table has over 250,000 distinct CDR3 sequences, 25% seen once; the top ten hold roughly a quarter. Input material: blood. The receptor set was obtained from a man aged 35-49 years with Graves' hyperthyroidism that later progressed to Graves' ophthalmopathy.

The sample holds many counts of this clonotype. The chain couples TRBV11-1 to TRBJ2-7, with 14 bases lining up with TRBD2. The V segment lost 5 bases and the J segment 2 bases; nucleotides outside the gene matches: 11. This CDR3 has 18 residues. Germline V gene sequence: CDR1 SGHAT, CDR2 FQDESV (reference sequence). The CDR3 region is CASSATSGRAAEAYEQYF. The CDR3 nucleotides are TGTGCCAGCAGCGCGACTAGCGGGAGGGCCGCCGAAGCCTACGAGCAGTACTTC.

The gene calls are TRBV7-8 and TRBJ1-6; 7 bases match TRBD1. Looked up from germline, CDR1 is SGHVS and CDR2 is FQNEAQ. V was pared by 0 bases and J by 6 bases, with 5 bases of the junction left unmatched. This CDR3 is built from 16 residues. The CDR3 DNA reads as TGTGCCAGCAGCTTAGCGCAGGGGGGCAGTAATTCACCCCTCCACTTT. Translated: CASSLAQGGSNSPLHF. Based on the CDR3 plus reference TRBV7-8 and TRBJ1-6, the full variable domain is GAGVSQSPRYKVAKRGQDVALRCDPISGHVSLFWYQQALGQGPEFLTYFQNEAQLDKSGLPSDRFFAERPEGSVSTLKIQRTQQEDSAVYLCASSLAQGGSNSPLHFGNGTRLTVT.

For the CDR3, the DNA is TGTGCCAGCAGTCTCCGGGACAGGGTAGCCTACGAGCAGTACTTC. Residues: CASSLRDRVAYEQYF. The chain is built from TRBV6-2 or TRBV6-3 and TRBJ2-7; 9 bases are shared with TRBD1. V lost 5 bases, J lost 2 bases, and 7 bases stayed unmatched. The CDR3 covers 15 residues. In germline, CDR1 is MNHEY, CDR2 SVGEGT.

This clonotype was seen once. The chain is built from TRBV11-2 and TRBJ2-5, with 8 bases lining up with TRBD2. Per germline, CDR1 SGHAT and CDR2 FQNNGV. V shed 1 base, J shed 7 bases, and the junction held 5 bases outside the gene matches. This CDR3 region has 14 residues. The CDR3 coding sequence is TGTGCCAGCAGCTTAGTGGGACTAGGGGGGACCCAGTACTTC. Translation: CASSLVGLGGTQYF.

This clonotype appeared many times. The chain employs TRBV30 and TRBJ1-2; D is uncertain. The CDR3 is made up of 15 amino acids. Germline V gene data show CDR1 as GTSNPN and CDR2 as SVGIG (reference sequence). V shed 3 bases and J shed 8 bases, with 22 bases lying between them. Here the CDR3 reads CAWRLKTRTFGGYTF. Written as DNA, the CDR3 is TGTGCCTGGAGGTTGAAAACCAGGACTTTCGGCGGCTACACCTTC.

The table lists this clonotype with many counts. The genes are TRBV9 and TRBJ1-3, with unresolved D. Germline CDR1 is SGDLS and CDR2 is YYNGEE. This CDR3 comprises 14 residues. Trimming took off 0 bases at V and 4 bases at J, with 8 bases between the two ends. DNA for the CDR3: TGTGCCAGCAGCGTAGAATGGAGAGGAAACACCATATATTTT. Its protein is CASSVEWRGNTIYF.

This clonotype was seen repeatedly, ten times or more. The V call is TRBV10-1, the J call TRBJ1-1, with a possible D match to TRBD1 (5 bases). Trimming removed 6 bases from V and 5 bases from J, with 13 bases in between. Germline CDR1 reads WNHNN; CDR2 reads SYGVQD (reference sequence). This CDR3 is built from 13 residues. In nucleotides, the CDR3 is TGCGCCAGCAGGCAGGGAGTTTGGACTGAAGCTTTCTTT. Protein sequence: CASRQGVWTEAFF.

This clonotype was picked up one time. This chain connects TRBV6-1 to TRBJ1-2; D is undetermined. This CDR3 comprises 13 residues. In germline, CDR1 is MNHNS, CDR2 SASEGT. Deletions cut 4 bases from V and 5 bases from J, with 11 bases between. CDR3 DNA sequence: TGTGCCAGCAGTGCGACCAAGATGTATGGCTACACCTTC. Residues: CASSATKMYGYTF.

This clonotype has at least ten counts. The CDR3 bases are TGTGCCAGCACAAGGCGTATCACCGAGACCCAGTACTTC. Amino acid sequence: CASTRRITETQYF. The chain uses TRBV2 and TRBJ2-5; D not resolved. The germline V gene encodes CDR1 SNHLY and CDR2 FYNNEI. Between the trimmed V and J ends, which lost 7 bases and 5 bases, there was a span of 14 bases. CDR3 size: 13 residues.

This clonotype was counted many times. The chain carries TRBV12-3 or TRBV12-4 and TRBJ2-2; the match to TRBD2 covers 10 bases. This CDR3 region has 17 residues. With V trimmed by 2 bases and J by 6 bases, 9 bases remained unmatched. The CDR3 region has the DNA TGTGCCAGCAGTTTATTTCCCCTAGCGGGAGTCTCCGGGGAGCTGTTTTTT. Translated, it gives CASSLFPLAGVSGELFF.

At least ten counts were recorded for this clonotype. Written as DNA, the CDR3 is TGCGCCAGCAGCTTGGTGCAGGGATACTACGAGCAGTACTTC. Amino acids: CASSLVQGYYEQYF. The rearrangement joins TRBV5-1 to TRBJ2-7; D might be TRBD1 (5 bases). The CDR3 covers 14 residues. The V gene lost 0 bases and the J gene lost 3 bases, with 10 bases spanning the gap. Germline V CDR1 and CDR2: SGHRS, YFSETQ.

The sample holds many counts of this clonotype. CDR3 bases: TGTGCCAGCAATCCCCGGGCGGGGGAGACCCAGTACTTC. This translates into CASNPRAGETQYF. The gene calls are TRBV28 and TRBJ2-5, with D perhaps TRBD2 (6 bases). CDR1 is MDHEN, CDR2 SYDVKM, per germline. The CDR3 has 13 residues. The V end was cut by 7 bases, the J end by 5 bases, with 14 bases between.

The chain couples TRBV7-2 to TRBJ1-2, with 8 bases identical to TRBD1. In germline, CDR1 is SGHTA, CDR2 FQGNSA. The CDR3 loop spans 13 amino acids. V lost 4 bases and J lost 7; bases outside the gene matches: 5. The CDR3 sequence: CASSSDRGGGYTF. In DNA form, the CDR3 reads TGTGCCAGCAGCTCCGACAGGGGTGGTGGCTACACCTTC.

V and J are TRBV20-1 and TRBJ1-1; no reliable D call. In germline, CDR1 is DFQATT, CDR2 SNEGSKA (reference sequence). The CDR3 has 12 residues. V was shortened by 3 bases and J by 4 bases, with 9 bases between the two germline ends. The CDR3 nucleotides are TGCAGTGCTAGGGCCGGGGTCACTGAAGCTTTCTTT. Residues: CSARAGVTEAFF.

This clonotype was counted a few times. The J gene is TRBJ2-2, the V gene TRBV6-2 or TRBV6-3, with 8 bases identical to TRBD2. The germline V gene encodes CDR1 MNHEY and CDR2 SVGEGT. The CDR3 loop spans 18 amino acids. V dropped 2 bases and J dropped 9; count of bases not matched to a gene: 17. In DNA, the CDR3 is TGTGCCAGCAGTTACCGTCCCCCCGGACTAGCCCTTGTAAGGGAGCTGTTTTTT. This gives the protein CASSYRPPGLALVRELFF.

This clonotype was seen a handful of times. The V call is TRBV6-2 or TRBV6-3, the J call TRBJ1-1; TRBD1 aligns across 7 bases. The CDR3 is 14 amino acids. The ends lost 10 bases at V and 5 bases at J; junction bases unmatched: 13. Germline lookup yields CDR1 MNHEY and CDR2 SVGEGT. The CDR3 reads CATALLGGNTEAFF. CDR3 bases: TGTGCCACCGCCCTTTTAGGGGGCAATACTGAAGCTTTCTTT.

This clonotype has at least ten counts. The CDR3 is CASSRSDIEETQYF. DNA for the CDR3: TGTGCCAGCAGCCGATCGGACATCGAAGAGACCCAGTACTTC. V gene TRBV3-1 combines with J gene TRBJ2-5; a weak D match, TRBD1 (5 bases). The V end lost 4 bases, the J end lost 3 bases, and 12 bases lay between the germline ends. CDR1 and CDR2 (germline): LGHDT, YNNKEL (reference sequence). CDR3 size: 14 residues.

The chain combines TRBV27 with TRBJ2-2; the match to TRBD2 covers 11 bases. The germline gives CDR1 MNHEY, CDR2 SMNVEV (reference sequence). V trimming: 3 bases; J trimming: 1 base; junction bases outside the gene matches: 10. This CDR3 spans 19 amino acids. The CDR3 DNA reads as TGTGCCAGCAGTTTGAACCGACTAGCGGGGATTTGGAACACCGGGGAGCTGTTTTTT. Translation gives CASSLNRLAGIWNTGELFF.

This clonotype was observed many times. The chain is built from TRBV10-3 and TRBJ2-7; TRBD2 matches 9 bases. Trimming cost V 6 bases and J 0 bases; bases outside gene matches: 3. The germline gives CDR1 ENHRY, CDR2 SYGVKD. The CDR3 is 14 amino acids. The CDR3 is CAIRRLADSYEQYF. The DNA for the CDR3 is TGTGCCATCAGAAGACTAGCGGACTCCTACGAGCAGTACTTC.

The chain couples TRBV11-2 to TRBJ2-7, with D possibly matching TRBD1 (8 bases). CDR3 length: 13 residues. Trimming pared 1 base from V and 10 bases from J, leaving 14 bases between. Germline values: CDR1 SGHAT, CDR2 FQNNGV. In DNA, the CDR3 is TGTGCCAGCAGCTTAGGGACAGGGAGGGACCAGTACTTC. It is translated as CASSLGTGRDQYF. The whole variable domain, filled in from reference TRBV11-2 and TRBJ2-7, reads EAGVAQSPRYKIIEKRQSVAFWCNPISGHATLYWYQQILGQGPKLLIQFQNNGVVDDSQLPKDRFSAERLKGVDSTLKIQPAKLEDSAVYLCASSLGTGRDQYFGPGTRLTVT.

This clonotype showed up many times. The rearrangement uses TRBV7-8 and TRBJ1-2; 10 bases are shared with TRBD1. V was clipped by 1 base and J by 11 bases; unmatched bases: 7. CDR1 and CDR2 (germline): SGHVS, FQNEAQ. This CDR3 spans 14 amino acids. DNA for the CDR3: TGTGCCAGCAGCTTAGTCCGGACAGGGGGAGGTTACACCTTC. Translating gives CASSLVRTGGGYTF.

In this sample, this clonotype turned up many times. The CDR3 protein is CSARWKGTDSNQPQHF. Written as DNA, the CDR3 is TGCAGTGCTAGATGGAAAGGGACGGATAGCAATCAGCCCCAGCATTTT. V and J are TRBV20-1 and TRBJ1-5; maybe TRBD1 (5 bases). Germline-derived CDR1 and CDR2 are DFQATT and SNEGSKA (reference sequence). V was trimmed by 2 bases and J by 0 bases, leaving 14 bases between them. There are 16 residues in the CDR3.

The chain joins TRBV11-2 to TRBJ2-5; 8 bases match TRBD1. From germline, CDR1 is SGHAT and CDR2 FQNNGV. This CDR3 region has 13 residues. V trimming: 4 bases; J trimming: 6 bases; junction bases outside the gene matches: 4. In nucleotides, the CDR3 is TGTGCCAGCAGCTCTGACAGGGGCAAGACCCAGTACTTC. This gives the protein CASSSDRGKTQYF.

This clonotype has at least ten counts. The J gene is TRBJ1-2, the V gene TRBV7-8; D may be TRBD1 (6 bases). Trimming removed 0 bases at V and 3 bases at J, with 14 bases between. CDR3 size: 16 residues. The germline V gene encodes CDR1 SGHVS and CDR2 FQNEAQ. DNA for the CDR3: TGTGCCAGCAGCTTAGCGCTTTCAGGGGCCGACTATGGCTACACCTTC. Its protein product is CASSLALSGADYGYTF.

This clonotype has ten or more counts. The J gene is TRBJ2-5, the V gene TRBV6-5, with D perhaps matching TRBD1 or TRBD2 (5 bases each). The germline V and J ends were trimmed by 2 bases and 5 bases, with 15 bases remaining between them. The CDR3 extends over 15 amino acids. Germline V gene sequence: CDR1 MNHEY, CDR2 SVGAGI. The CDR3 region has the DNA TGTGCCAGCAGTTACCGGAACGAGGGGCCGGAGACCCAGTACTTC. Translation gives CASSYRNEGPETQYF.

This clonotype occurred many times. The chain joins TRBV5-1 to TRBJ2-7; 9 nucleotides line up with TRBD1. With V trimmed by 0 bases and J by 5 bases, 9 bases remained unmatched. Germline loops: CDR1 SGHRS, CDR2 YFSETQ. The CDR3 contains 16 residues. Here the CDR3 DNA reads TGCGCCAGCAGCTTGGCCTCGGGGACAGGGAGAGACGAGCAGTACTTC. Residues: CASSLASGTGRDEQYF.

This clonotype was seen more than once but under ten times. V is TRBV19 and J is TRBJ1-2; 7 bases map to TRBD1. Germline CDR1 is LNHDA and CDR2 is SQIVND (reference sequence). The CDR3 totals 16 residues. V gave up 3 bases and J gave up 5 bases; unmatched junction bases: 12. Here the CDR3 reads CASSMTGTANYYGYTF. The CDR3 DNA follows: TGTGCCAGTAGTATGACCGGGACAGCGAACTATTATGGCTACACCTTC.

This clonotype was seen only a few times. The chain recombines TRBV12-3 or TRBV12-4 with TRBJ1-1; D is uncertain. Trimming took off 7 bases at V and 3 bases at J, with 15 bases between the two ends. The CDR3 spans 14 residues. CDR3 in amino acids: CASTPLSSYTEAFF. CDR3 DNA sequence: TGTGCCAGCACCCCCCTAAGTAGTTACACTGAAGCTTTCTTT.

This chain links TRBV12-3 or TRBV12-4 with TRBJ2-5; D is perhaps TRBD2 (5 bases). Trimming pared 5 bases from V and 6 bases from J, leaving 13 bases between. The CDR3 loop spans 13 amino acids. The CDR3 loop reads CASSPRGLQTQYF. The CDR3 DNA follows: TGTGCCAGCAGTCCCCGGGGTTTGCAGACCCAGTACTTC.

Many counts were recorded for this clonotype. The chain couples TRBV9 to TRBJ1-2; tentatively, D is TRBD1 (6 bases). V was cut by 2 bases and J by 5 bases, with 13 bases left in between. The CDR3 length is 14 residues. The V gene's germline CDR1 is SGDLS and CDR2 YYNGEE. CDR3 residues: CASSVGHLAYGYTF. DNA for the CDR3: TGTGCCAGCAGCGTGGGACATCTAGCGTATGGCTACACCTTC. The full variable domain, with the rest looked up from reference TRBV9 and TRBJ1-2, is DSGVTQTPKHLITATGQRVTLRCSPRSGDLSVYWYQQSLDQGLQFLIQYYNGEERAKGNILERFSAQQFPDLHSELNLSSLELGDSALYFCASSVGHLAYGYTFGSGTRLTVV.